These 6 T cell receptor beta chains originate from one sample sequenced in a study of early T cells in non-severe SARS-CoV-2 infection. From the 5' RACE reads, TCRdb called clonotypes with MiXCR, one entry per CDR3 protein. The sample carries about 61,000 distinct CDR3 sequences, around 11% recorded once. The sample here was whole blood, taken at baseline. These receptors all stem from an adult who was a healthcare worker with PCR-confirmed SARS-CoV-2 infection or an uninfected control (not recorded which). The donor label of this sample is uncertain.

The rearrangement links TRBV10-2 to TRBJ2-1, with TRBD2 identical over 8 bases. CDR1 and CDR2 (germline): WSHSY, SAAADI. This CDR3 has 17 residues. The J segment lost 0 bases and the V segment lost 3 bases, leaving 7 bases of the junction unmatched. The CDR3: CASSDGGGLPSYNEQFF. In nucleotides, the CDR3 is TGCGCCAGCAGTGACGGGGGGGGCCTTCCCTCCTACAATGAGCAGTTCTTC.

This clonotype was counted between two and nine times. The chain is built from TRBV6-1 and TRBJ1-2, with D hard to call. Trimming cost V 10 bases and J 0 bases, with 9 bases left between them. The CDR3 is 12 residues long. Germline V gene sequence: CDR1 MNHNS, CDR2 SASEGT. In DNA form, the CDR3 reads TGTGCCAACCACCACCCTAACTATGGCTACACCTTC. Its protein is CANHHPNYGYTF.

The chain has TRBV12-3 or TRBV12-4 and TRBJ2-5; D not certain. V was pared by 5 bases and J by 8 bases, with 9 bases between. The CDR3 has 11 residues. The DNA of the CDR3 is TGTGCCAGCAGTCAAAAGGTTACCCAGTACTTC. Protein product: CASSQKVTQYF.

At least ten counts were recorded for this clonotype. The rearrangement joins TRBV7-7 to TRBJ2-5; tentative D call: TRBD2 (6 bases). In germline, CDR1 is SSHAT, CDR2 FNYEAQ (reference sequence). Between the trimmed V and J ends, which lost 0 bases and 4 bases, there was a span of 9 bases. This CDR3 region has 14 residues. CDR3 coding DNA: TGTGCCAGCAGCTTAGCGGGAGGTCCAGAGACCCAGTACTTC. This encodes CASSLAGGPETQYF.

This clonotype was seen only a few times. CDR3 DNA sequence: TGTGCCAGCAGTTATATTGCGGCTCAGCAGCCCCAGCATTTT. Residues: CASSYIAAQQPQHF. This chain uses TRBV12-3 or TRBV12-4 with TRBJ1-5; D gene unclear. CDR3 size: 14 residues. V was trimmed by 4 bases and J by 7 bases, leaving 14 bases between them.

J is TRBJ2-5 and V is TRBV25-1; TRBD2 aligns across 14 bases. The CDR3 covers 17 residues. CDR1 and CDR2 from the germline V gene are MGHDK and SYGVNS. V gave up 0 bases and J gave up 4 bases; unmatched junction bases: 4. CDR3: CASSEYGTSGGGETQYF. CDR3 bases: TGTGCCAGCAGTGAATATGGGACTAGCGGGGGAGGAGAGACCCAGTACTTC.